Presented here are 21 T cell receptor beta chains from one specimen sequenced in a study of blood T cell repertoires in COVID-19. Measured with immunoSEQ multiplex PCR; TCRdb has only the in-frame clones, and not every one. Of 200,000 to 250,000 clones listed, about nine tenths are singletons. Sequenced sample: peripheral blood. The source of these receptors is an elderly man with acute or convalescent COVID-19.

V and J are TRBV7-2 and TRBJ1-2; 9 bases match TRBD1. The CDR3 consists of 16 residues. The V segment lost 4 bases and the J segment 6 bases; nucleotides outside the gene matches: 12. From germline, CDR1 is SGHTA and CDR2 FQGNSA. CDR3 sequence (DNA): TGTGCCAGCAGCTGGGACACGGACAGGGGCGCAGATGGCTACACCTTC. Its translation is CASSWDTDRGADGYTF.

The sample holds one count of this clone. J is TRBJ1-2 and V is TRBV23-1; D might be TRBD1 (5 bases). TRBV23-1 is marked as an open reading frame, function uncertain. This CDR3 is built from 13 residues. V lost 4 bases and J 1 base, leaving 7 bases between the germline ends. For the CDR3, the DNA is TGCGCCAGCAGTCCGACAGTTAACTATGGCTACACCTTC. It specifies CASSPTVNYGYTF.

The J gene is TRBJ2-1, the V gene TRBV2; 10 nucleotides line up with TRBD1. The CDR3 has 14 amino acids. With 8 bases clipped from V and 5 bases from J, the junction kept 6 bases outside the gene matches. Germline V gene sequence: CDR1 SNHLY, CDR2 FYNNEI. CDR3 DNA sequence: TGTGCCAGCCAGGACAGGGGGTCTAACAATGAGCAGTTCTTC. Translation gives CASQDRGSNNEQFF. Full variable domain (missing parts from reference TRBV2 and TRBJ2-1): EPEVTQTPSHQVTQMGQEVILRCVPISNHLYFYWYRQILGQKVEFLVSFYNNEISEKSEIFDDQFSVERPDGSNFTLKIRSTKLEDSAMYFCASQDRGSNNEQFFGPGTRLTVL.

The CDR3 region has the DNA TGTGCCAGTAGTACATTAGCGGGATTAGGTATCTACAATGAGCAGTTCTTC. This gives the protein CASSTLAGLGIYNEQFF. V gene TRBV19 combines with J gene TRBJ2-1; 8 positions match TRBD2. J gave up 3 bases and V 4 bases, and 11 bases lay outside the gene matches. The CDR3 runs 17 residues. The V gene's germline CDR1 is LNHDA and CDR2 SQIVND (reference sequence).

This sequence joins TRBV11-2 and TRBJ2-7, with D possibly being TRBD2 (6 bases). Trimming removed 0 bases at V and 3 bases at J, with 18 bases between. The germline gives CDR1 SGHAT, CDR2 FQNNGV. The CDR3 sequence is 17 residues long. CDR3 sequence reads: CASSLDRRDAGNYEQYF. The CDR3 DNA reads TGTGCCAGCAGCTTAGATCGGCGGGACGCTGGTAACTACGAGCAGTACTTC.

This clone was seen a single time. The gene calls are TRBV30 and TRBJ1-6; 7 positions agree with TRBD1. The junction had 9 bases not matched to a gene; V was cut back by 1 base and J by 9 bases. Germline CDR1 reads GTSNPN; CDR2 reads SVGIG (reference sequence). This CDR3 spans 15 amino acids. CDR3 coding DNA: TGTGCCTGGAGTGCAGGGGGGCGAATGGGTTCACCCCTCCACTTT. It is translated as CAWSAGGRMGSPLHF.

The chain recombines TRBV6-5 with TRBJ2-1, with 13 bases identical to TRBD2. Trimming at V came to 6 bases and at J to 5 bases, leaving 4 bases not matched to a gene. Germline assignment: CDR1 MNHEY and CDR2 SVGAGI. This CDR3 region has 15 residues. The CDR3 is CASRKLAGGDNEQFF. In nucleotides, the CDR3 is TGTGCCAGCAGAAAACTAGCGGGAGGGGACAATGAGCAGTTCTTC.

The chain carries TRBV7-2 and TRBJ2-3; 11 positions match TRBD2. This CDR3 is built from 15 residues. The ends lost 5 bases at V and 9 bases at J; junction bases unmatched: 10. CDR1 is SGHTA, CDR2 FQGNSA, per germline. The DNA of the CDR3 is TGTGCCAGCAGCCCGAGGGGACTAGCGGTCAACACGCAGTATTTT. Protein product: CASSPRGLAVNTQYF.

The rearrangement uses TRBV18 and TRBJ2-2, with 9 bases fitting TRBD1. The CDR3 totals 15 residues. Germline V gene lookup returns CDR1 KGHSH and CDR2 LQKENI. J was trimmed by 1 base and V by 5 bases; bases with no gene match: 2. CDR3 in DNA: TGTGCCAGCTCAGCGGGACAGGGGAACACCGGGGAGCTGTTTTTT. Its translation is CASSAGQGNTGELFF.

In nucleotides, the CDR3 is TGCAGCGGGACAGGGGTTGGGGCCAAAAACATTCAGTACTTC. Translating it yields CSGTGVGAKNIQYF. V is TRBV29-1 and J is TRBJ2-4; the match to TRBD1 covers 9 bases. J was trimmed by 1 base and V by 7 bases; bases with no gene match: 5. The CDR3 consists of 14 residues. Germline V gene sequence: CDR1 SQVTM, CDR2 ANQGSEA.

The gene calls are TRBV28 and TRBJ2-5; D is perhaps TRBD2 (6 bases). V was cut by 5 bases and J by 7 bases, with 17 bases left in between. CDR3 length equals 14 residues. The germline gives CDR1 MDHEN, CDR2 SYDVKM. Here the CDR3 reads CASSPRSGVGTQYF. The CDR3 nucleotides read TGTGCCAGCAGTCCCAGATCGGGGGTTGGGACCCAGTACTTC.

V is TRBV10-3 and J is TRBJ2-1; perhaps TRBD2 as D (7 bases). Trimming stripped 2 bases from V and 1 base from J, with 24 bases between. This CDR3 has 20 amino acids. Germline-derived CDR1 and CDR2 are ENHRY and SYGVKD. CDR3 sequence reads: CAISEAPGGGSGMSYNEQFF. The CDR3 bases are TGTGCCATCAGTGAGGCCCCGGGGGGCGGAAGCGGGATGTCCTACAATGAGCAGTTCTTC.

This chain uses TRBV6-5 with TRBJ1-1; 7 bases are shared with TRBD1. This CDR3 region has 15 residues. V shed 7 bases, J shed 1 base, and the junction held 9 bases outside the gene matches. CDR1 and CDR2 (germline): MNHEY, SVGAGI. CDR3 in DNA: TGTGCCAGCACCAGACTGACAGGGTCGAACACTGAAGCTTTCTTT. It is translated as CASTRLTGSNTEAFF.

The chain has TRBV11-2 and TRBJ2-1, with TRBD2 matching 10 bases. The CDR3 covers 17 residues. The germline V gene has CDR1 SGHAT and CDR2 FQNNGV. Unmatched junction bases numbered 6, after V lost 2 bases and J lost 2 bases. CDR3 in DNA: TGTGCCAGCAGCTTAAAGTCAGCGGGAGGGGCCTACAATGAGCAGTTCTTC. It is translated as CASSLKSAGGAYNEQFF.

The DNA for the CDR3 is TGTGCCACCAGTGATATCAGGGATTCGGCCGGGGAGCTGTTTTTT. As protein: CATSDIRDSAGELFF. The rearrangement uses TRBV24-1 and TRBJ2-2, with D possibly being TRBD1 (5 bases). CDR3 length equals 15 residues. The germline V and J ends were trimmed by 3 bases and 6 bases, with 13 bases remaining between them. From germline, CDR1 is KGHDR and CDR2 SFDVKD.

J is TRBJ2-1 and V is TRBV29-1, with a tentative D call TRBD1 (5 bases). Between the trimmed V and J ends, which lost 5 bases and 3 bases, there was a span of 17 bases. The CDR3 sequence is 15 residues long. The germline V gene has CDR1 SQVTM and CDR2 ANQGSEA. The CDR3 nucleotides are TGCAGCGTTTCCGAACTAATAAGGGGCTACAATGAGCAGTTCTTC. It is translated as CSVSELIRGYNEQFF.

The gene calls are TRBV7-2 and TRBJ2-3, with 8 bases that match TRBD2. This CDR3 comprises 15 residues. V lost 4 bases and J lost 6; bases outside the gene matches: 9. Germline CDR1 is SGHTA and CDR2 is FQGNSA. CDR3 sequence (DNA): TGTGCCAGCAGCTCCCGCCAAGCGGGAGCCGATACGCAGTATTTT. Translation gives CASSSRQAGADTQYF.

The rearrangement joins TRBV30 to TRBJ1-2; the match to TRBD1 covers 12 bases. This CDR3 has 13 residues. Germline values: CDR1 GTSNPN, CDR2 SVGIG (reference sequence). Germline trimming cut 0 bases from V and 10 bases from J; bases unmatched to any gene: 3. This chain's CDR3 is CAWSVGTGGDYTF. For the CDR3, the DNA is TGTGCCTGGAGTGTCGGGACAGGGGGCGACTACACCTTC.

V gene TRBV4-1 combines with J gene TRBJ1-4, with 8 positions matching TRBD1. Germline V gene data show CDR1 as MGHRA and CDR2 as YSYEKL. This CDR3 spans 20 amino acids. Losses at the gene ends were 0 bases for V and 2 bases for J; bases not matched to a gene: 14. CDR3 DNA: TGCGCCAGCAGCCAAGATATCTCGGACAGGGAGAAGGGGACTAATGAAAAACTGTTTTTT. Protein product: CASSQDISDREKGTNEKLFF.

The chain combines TRBV24-1 with TRBJ2-3; the D is unclear. The CDR3 is 13 amino acids. The germline V gene has CDR1 KGHDR and CDR2 SFDVKD. V lost 7 bases and J 1 base, leaving 8 bases between the germline ends. CDR3 loop: CATRSRGTDTQYF. In nucleotides, the CDR3 is TGTGCCACCAGATCCCGGGGCACAGATACGCAGTATTTT.

The genes are TRBV7-2 and TRBJ2-3, with a possible D match to TRBD2 (6 bases). V was shortened by 5 bases and J by 0 bases, with 15 bases between the two germline ends. This CDR3 has 16 residues. CDR1 SGHTA and CDR2 FQGNSA come from the germline V gene. CDR3 in amino acids: CASSLQRGTSTDTQYF. The CDR3 region has the DNA TGTGCCAGCAGCCTACAACGAGGGACTAGCACAGATACGCAGTATTTT.